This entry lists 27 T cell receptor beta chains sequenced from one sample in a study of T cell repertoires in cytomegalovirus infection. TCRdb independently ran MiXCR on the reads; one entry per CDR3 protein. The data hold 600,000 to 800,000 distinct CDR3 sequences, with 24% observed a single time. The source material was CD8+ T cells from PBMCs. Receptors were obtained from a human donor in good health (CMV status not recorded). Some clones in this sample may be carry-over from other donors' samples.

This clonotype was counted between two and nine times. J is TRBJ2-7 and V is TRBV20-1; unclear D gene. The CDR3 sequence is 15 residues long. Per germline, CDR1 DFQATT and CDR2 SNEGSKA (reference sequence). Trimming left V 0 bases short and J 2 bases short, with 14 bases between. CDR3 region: CSARDESDPTYEQYV. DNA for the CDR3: TGCAGTGCTAGAGATGAGTCGGACCCGACCTACGAGCAGTACGTC.

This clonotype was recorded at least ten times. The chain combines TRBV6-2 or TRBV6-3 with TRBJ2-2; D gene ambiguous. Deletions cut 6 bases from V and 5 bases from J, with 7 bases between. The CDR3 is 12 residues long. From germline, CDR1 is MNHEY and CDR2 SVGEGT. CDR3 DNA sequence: TGTGCCAGCAGGCTCCTTACCGGGGAGCTGTTTTTT. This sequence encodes CASRLLTGELFF.

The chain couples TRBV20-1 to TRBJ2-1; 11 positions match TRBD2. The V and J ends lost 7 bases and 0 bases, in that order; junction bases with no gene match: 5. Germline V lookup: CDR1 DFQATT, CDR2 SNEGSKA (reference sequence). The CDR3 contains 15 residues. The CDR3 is CSGGLAGVSYNEQFF. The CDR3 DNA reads TGCAGTGGCGGACTAGCGGGTGTCTCCTACAATGAGCAGTTCTTC.

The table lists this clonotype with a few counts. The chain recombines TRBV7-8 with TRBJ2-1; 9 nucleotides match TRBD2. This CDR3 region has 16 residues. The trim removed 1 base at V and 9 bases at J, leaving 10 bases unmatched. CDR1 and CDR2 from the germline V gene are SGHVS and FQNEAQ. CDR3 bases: TGTGCCAGCAGCTTAGTGGCGCGGGGGGGCCGAGGTGAGCAGTTCTTC. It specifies CASSLVARGGRGEQFF.

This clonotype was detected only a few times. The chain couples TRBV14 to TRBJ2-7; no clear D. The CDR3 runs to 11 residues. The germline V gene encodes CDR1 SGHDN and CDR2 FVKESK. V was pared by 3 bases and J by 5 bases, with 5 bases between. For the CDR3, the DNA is TGTGCCAGCAGCCACACGCACGAGCAGTACTTC. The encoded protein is CASSHTHEQYF.

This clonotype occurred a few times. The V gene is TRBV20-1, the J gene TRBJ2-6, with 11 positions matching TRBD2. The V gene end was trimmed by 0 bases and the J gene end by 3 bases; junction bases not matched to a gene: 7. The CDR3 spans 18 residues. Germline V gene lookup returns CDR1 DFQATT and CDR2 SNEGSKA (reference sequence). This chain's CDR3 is CSARDYASGGNGANVLTF. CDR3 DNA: TGCAGTGCTAGAGATTACGCTAGCGGGGGGAATGGGGCCAACGTCCTGACTTTC.

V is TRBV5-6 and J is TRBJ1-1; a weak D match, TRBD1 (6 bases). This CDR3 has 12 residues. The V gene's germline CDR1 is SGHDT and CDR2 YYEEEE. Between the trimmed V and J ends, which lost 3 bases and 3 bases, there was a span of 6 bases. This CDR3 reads CASSWTDTEAFF. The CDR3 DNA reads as TGTGCCAGCAGCTGGACAGACACTGAAGCTTTCTTT.

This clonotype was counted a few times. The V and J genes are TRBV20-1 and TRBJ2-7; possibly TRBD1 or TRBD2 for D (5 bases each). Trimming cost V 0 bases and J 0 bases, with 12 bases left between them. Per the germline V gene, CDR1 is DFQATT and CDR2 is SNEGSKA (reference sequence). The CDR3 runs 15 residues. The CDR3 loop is CSARDRGSSSYEQYV. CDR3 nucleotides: TGCAGTGCTAGAGATCGGGGCAGCAGCTCCTACGAGCAGTACGTC.

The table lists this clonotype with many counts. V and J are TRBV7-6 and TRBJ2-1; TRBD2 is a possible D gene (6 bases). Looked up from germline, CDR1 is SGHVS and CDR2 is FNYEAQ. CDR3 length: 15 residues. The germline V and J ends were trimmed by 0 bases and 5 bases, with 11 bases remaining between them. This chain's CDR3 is CASSLAPRGDNEQFF. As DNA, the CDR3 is TGTGCCAGCAGCTTAGCGCCGCGGGGAGACAATGAGCAGTTCTTC. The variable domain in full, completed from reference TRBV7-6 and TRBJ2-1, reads GAGVSQSPRYKVTKRGQDVALRCDPISGHVSLYWYRQALGQGPEFLTYFNYEAQQDKSGLPNDRFSAERPEGSISTLTIQRTEQRDSAMYRCASSLAPRGDNEQFFGPGTRLTVL.

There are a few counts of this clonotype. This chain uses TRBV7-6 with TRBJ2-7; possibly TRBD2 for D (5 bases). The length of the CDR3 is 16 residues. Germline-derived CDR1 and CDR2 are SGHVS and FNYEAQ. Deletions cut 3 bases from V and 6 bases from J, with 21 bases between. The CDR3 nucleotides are TGTGCCAGCAGCTTGGGCAGGAGGCAGGTCGAGGGCGAGCAGTACTTC. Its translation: CASSLGRRQVEGEQYF. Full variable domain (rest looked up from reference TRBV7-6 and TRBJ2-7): GAGVSQSPRYKVTKRGQDVALRCDPISGHVSLYWYRQALGQGPEFLTYFNYEAQQDKSGLPNDRFSAERPEGSISTLTIQRTEQRDSAMYRCASSLGRRQVEGEQYFGPGTRLTVT.

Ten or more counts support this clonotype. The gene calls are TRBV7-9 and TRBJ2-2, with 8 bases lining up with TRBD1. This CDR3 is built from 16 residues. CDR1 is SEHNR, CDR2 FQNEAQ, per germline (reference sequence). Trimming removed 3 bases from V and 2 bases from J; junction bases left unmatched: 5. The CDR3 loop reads CASSLGTGANTGELFF. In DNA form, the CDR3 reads TGTGCCAGCAGCTTGGGGACAGGCGCAAACACCGGGGAGCTGTTTTTT.

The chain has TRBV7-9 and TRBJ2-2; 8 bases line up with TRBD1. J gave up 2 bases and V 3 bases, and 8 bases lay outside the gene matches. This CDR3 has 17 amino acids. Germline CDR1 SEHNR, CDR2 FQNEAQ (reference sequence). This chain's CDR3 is CASSFPRGQGNTGELFF. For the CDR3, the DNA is TGTGCCAGCAGCTTTCCCCGCGGACAGGGTAACACCGGGGAGCTGTTTTTT.

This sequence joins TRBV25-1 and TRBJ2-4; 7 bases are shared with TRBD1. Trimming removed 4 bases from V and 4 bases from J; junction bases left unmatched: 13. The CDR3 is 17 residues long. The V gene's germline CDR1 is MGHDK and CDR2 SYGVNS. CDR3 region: CASSARPGTAPKNIQYF. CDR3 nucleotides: TGTGCCAGCAGTGCCCGGCCTGGGACAGCGCCTAAAAACATTCAGTACTTC.

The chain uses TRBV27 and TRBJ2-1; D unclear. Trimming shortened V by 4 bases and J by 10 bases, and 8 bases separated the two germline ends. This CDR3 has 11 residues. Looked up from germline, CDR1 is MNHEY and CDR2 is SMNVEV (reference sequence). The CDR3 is CASSSWEEQFF. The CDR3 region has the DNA TGTGCCAGCAGTTCGTGGGAAGAGCAGTTCTTC.

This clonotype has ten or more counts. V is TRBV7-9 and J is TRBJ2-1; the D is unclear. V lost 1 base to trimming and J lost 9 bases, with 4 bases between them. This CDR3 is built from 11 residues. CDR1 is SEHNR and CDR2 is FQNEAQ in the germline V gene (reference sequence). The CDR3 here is CASSLGPEQFF. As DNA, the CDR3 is TGTGCCAGCAGCTTAGGGCCTGAGCAGTTCTTC.

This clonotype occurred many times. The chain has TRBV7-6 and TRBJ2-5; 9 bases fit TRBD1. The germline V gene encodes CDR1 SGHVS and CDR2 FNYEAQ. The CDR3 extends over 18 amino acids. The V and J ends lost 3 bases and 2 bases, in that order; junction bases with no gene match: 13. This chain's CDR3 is CASSFAGPQGARQETQYF. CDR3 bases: TGTGCCAGCAGCTTCGCTGGACCACAGGGGGCTAGGCAAGAGACCCAGTACTTC.

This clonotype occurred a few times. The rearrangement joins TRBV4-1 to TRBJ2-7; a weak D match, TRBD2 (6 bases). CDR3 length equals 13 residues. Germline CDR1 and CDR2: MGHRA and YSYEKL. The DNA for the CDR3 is TGCCTTCAGGAGGGACGGGTTGCCTACGAGCAGTACTTC. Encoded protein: CLQEGRVAYEQYF.

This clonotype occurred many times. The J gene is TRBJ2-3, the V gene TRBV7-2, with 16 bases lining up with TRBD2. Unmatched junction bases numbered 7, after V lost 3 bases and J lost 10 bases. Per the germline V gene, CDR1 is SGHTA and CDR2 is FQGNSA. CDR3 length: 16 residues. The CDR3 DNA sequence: TGTGCCAGCAGCTTGGGACTAGCGGGGGGGCCAGGAGCGCAGTATTTT. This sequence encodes CASSLGLAGGPGAQYF.

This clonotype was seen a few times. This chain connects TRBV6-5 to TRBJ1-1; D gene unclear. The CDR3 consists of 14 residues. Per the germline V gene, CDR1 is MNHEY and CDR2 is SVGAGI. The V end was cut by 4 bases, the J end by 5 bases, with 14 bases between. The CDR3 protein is CASSSLNAATEAFF. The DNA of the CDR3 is TGTGCCAGCAGTTCCCTTAACGCAGCGACTGAAGCTTTCTTT.

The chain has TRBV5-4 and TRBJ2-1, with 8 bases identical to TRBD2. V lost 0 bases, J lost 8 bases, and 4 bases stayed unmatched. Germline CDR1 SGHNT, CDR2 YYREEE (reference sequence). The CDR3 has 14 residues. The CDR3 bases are TGTGCCAGCAGCTTGGTTAGCGGGGTGGATGAGCAGTTCTTC. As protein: CASSLVSGVDEQFF.

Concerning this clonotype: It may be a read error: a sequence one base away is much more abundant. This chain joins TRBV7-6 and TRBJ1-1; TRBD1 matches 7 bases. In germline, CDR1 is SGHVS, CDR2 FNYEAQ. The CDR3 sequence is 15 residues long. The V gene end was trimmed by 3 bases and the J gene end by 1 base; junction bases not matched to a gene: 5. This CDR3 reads CASSFRQGSNTEAFF. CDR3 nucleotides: TGTGCCAGCAGCTTCAGACAGGGATCGAACACTGAAGCTTTCTTT.

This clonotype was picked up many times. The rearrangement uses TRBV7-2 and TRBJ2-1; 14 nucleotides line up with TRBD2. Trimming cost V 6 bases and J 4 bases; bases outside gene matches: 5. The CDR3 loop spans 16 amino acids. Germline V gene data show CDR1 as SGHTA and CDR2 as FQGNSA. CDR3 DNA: TGTGCCAGCAGGGGGACTAGCGGGGGCCATTACAATGAGCAGTTCTTC. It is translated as CASRGTSGGHYNEQFF.

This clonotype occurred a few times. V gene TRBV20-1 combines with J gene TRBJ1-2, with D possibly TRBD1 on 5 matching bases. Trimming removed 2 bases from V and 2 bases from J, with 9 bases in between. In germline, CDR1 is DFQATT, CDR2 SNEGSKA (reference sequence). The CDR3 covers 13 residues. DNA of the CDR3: TGCAGTGCTAGACCCCAGGGAAACTATGGCTACACCTTC. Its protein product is CSARPQGNYGYTF.

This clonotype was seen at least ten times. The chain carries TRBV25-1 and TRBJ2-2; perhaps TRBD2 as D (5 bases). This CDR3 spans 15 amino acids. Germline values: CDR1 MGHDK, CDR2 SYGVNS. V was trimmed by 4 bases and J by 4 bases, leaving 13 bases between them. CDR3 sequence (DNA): TGTGCCAGCAGTGCGGTGGGAGAGGGCACCGGGGAGCTGTTTTTT. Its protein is CASSAVGEGTGELFF.

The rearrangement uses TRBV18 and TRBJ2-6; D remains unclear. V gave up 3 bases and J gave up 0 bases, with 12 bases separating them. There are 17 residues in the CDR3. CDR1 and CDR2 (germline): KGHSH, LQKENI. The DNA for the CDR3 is TGTGCCAGCTCACCGACACGGTCCGACTCTGGGGCCAACGTCCTGACTTTC. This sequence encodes CASSPTRSDSGANVLTF.

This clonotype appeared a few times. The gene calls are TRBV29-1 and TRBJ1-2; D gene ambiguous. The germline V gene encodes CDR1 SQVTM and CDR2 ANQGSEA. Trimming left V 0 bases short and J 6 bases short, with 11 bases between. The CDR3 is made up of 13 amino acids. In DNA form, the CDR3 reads TGCAGCGTTGAAGATTTCCCGGCGGATGGCTACACCTTC. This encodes CSVEDFPADGYTF.

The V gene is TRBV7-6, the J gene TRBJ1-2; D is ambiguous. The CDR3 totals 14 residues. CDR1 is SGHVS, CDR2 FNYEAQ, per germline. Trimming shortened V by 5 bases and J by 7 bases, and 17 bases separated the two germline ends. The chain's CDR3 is CASSAPMGFGGYTF. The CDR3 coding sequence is TGTGCCAGCAGCGCCCCAATGGGCTTCGGTGGCTACACCTTC.